Given below is one T cell receptor beta chain in context. J lost 4 bases, V lost 10 bases, and 8 bases had no gene match. Germline V lookup: CDR1 SNHLY, CDR2 FYNNEI. This CDR3 is built from 14 residues. The data belong to a study of blood T cell repertoires in COVID-19. About the study: Whether acute or convalescent, the COVID-19 samples came from the United States, Italy and Spain. T cells, B-cell-depleted T cells, or PBMCs provided the cDNA or gDNA that served as material.

As processed by the authors: Researchers report that nucleated cell counts were estimated from reference gene primer amplification. Sequencing used immunoSEQ multiplex PCR; TCRdb keeps in-frame clones, though not all of them. D and trimming come from the DNA, and the V and J calls and clone size come from that table. The sample includes 180,000 or so clones, approximately 81% of them seen just once. This receptor was obtained from a woman of 80 years or more with acute or convalescent COVID-19. Material for sequencing was peripheral blood. The J gene is TRBJ1-3, the V gene TRBV2, with TRBD1 matching over 9 bases. CDR3 sequence: CATHRGQGGNTIYF. In nucleotides, the CDR3 is TGTGCCACCCACCGGGGACAGGGCGGAAACACCATATATTTT.